One T cell receptor beta chain is described in this entry. This clone's antigen is unknown. Per-nucleotide qualities are absent, and no much larger clonotype sits a single base away. The germline V gene supplies CDR1 ENHRY and CDR2 SYGVKD. V is pruned by 4 bases and J by 3 bases, leaving 3 bases of the junction without a gene match. The CDR3 goes from the cysteine to the phenylalanine over 13 residues. Kept here is only the CDR3 DNA, which spans 39 bases and is read in frame from base 1. To prepare the library, the immunoSEQ multiplex PCR assay was applied. TCRdb carries this immuneACCESS record with in-frame sequences only. Its versions omit some clonotypes, under half of them owing to an unresolved V gene in the studies checked, with the rest unexplained. This sample comprises over 70,000 clones, 85% to 95% of them detected only once. The ten largest clonotypes hold about 4.7% of the sample. The data belong to a study of technical replicates of blood from a few donors (dated by TCRdb to 2016 to 2017).

The V and J segments used are TRBV10-3 and TRBJ2-7, and 7 junctional nucleotides match TRBD2. The source is a human donor in good health. Some clones in this sample may be carry-over from other donors' samples. The sequenced sample consisted of PBMCs. DNA sequence: TGTGCCATCAGTGCGGGGGGAAACTACGAGCAGTACTTC. Translated, it gives CAISAGGNYEQYF.